Listed below are T cell receptor beta chains from one sample, sequenced in a study of T-cell memory formation after mild COVID-19. TCRdb ran MiXCR on the 5' RACE reads and lists one entry per CDR3 protein. Here the sample spans fewer than 2,500 distinct CDR3 sequences, 71% being singletons. The sequencing sample was made of PBMCs or a T cell subset sorted from them (not recorded which). These receptors were taken from an adult who had mild COVID-19 (a few samples of this study predate the infection). Cell type and time point are not known. Each CDR3 is given with its conserved first and last residue. The order of the fields is clone size, J gene, D gene, V gene, CDR3 DNA, CDR3 protein. D genes are given only for firm matches. Part of the rows lack a size; the others show once, few, many or a class for expanded clones.

NA	TRBJ2-3	NA	TRBV4-1	TGCGCCAGCAGCCAAGAGGGGCCTCCGTCCACAGATACGCAGTATTTT	CASSQEGPPSTDTQYF
large	TRBJ2-7	NA	TRBV9	TGTGCCAGCAGCCCCCGACGCGAGCACCTCTACGAGCAGTACTTC	CASSPRREHLYEQYF
NA	TRBJ2-7	TRBD2	TRBV18	TGTGCCAGCGCGCTCGCGGGGGATTTCTACGAGCAGTACTTC	CASALAGDFYEQYF
NA	TRBJ2-1	TRBD2	TRBV7-2	TGTGCCAGCAGCTTAAGGCTCCAGCGGGAGATCAGCTCCTACAATGAGCAGTTCTTC	CASSLRLQREISSYNEQFF
NA	TRBJ1-5	NA	TRBV27	TGTGCCAGCAGGCTTGGGGACGATCAGCCCCAGCATTTT	CASRLGDDQPQHF
NA	TRBJ2-7	TRBD2	TRBV7-2	TGTGCCAGCAGCTTTCGCGGGAGCCACGAGCAGTACTTC	CASSFRGSHEQYF
NA	TRBJ2-7	TRBD2	TRBV7-9	TGTGCCAGCAGCCGAAGGACTAGCGGGTACTACGAGCAGTACTTC	CASSRRTSGYYEQYF
NA	TRBJ2-1	NA	TRBV12-3/TRBV12-4	TGTGCCAGCAGTCAAACAGGAAATGAGCAGTTCTTC	CASSQTGNEQFF
large	TRBJ2-1	NA	TRBV7-8	TGTGCCAGCAGCTTAGTGATCTCCAGCTCCTACAATGAGCAGTTCTTC	CASSLVISSSYNEQFF
NA	TRBJ2-1	TRBD2	TRBV24-1	TGTGCCTCTGGTGGCGGGAGGCCTAATGAGCAGTTCTTC	CASGGGRPNEQFF
NA	TRBJ2-5	TRBD1	TRBV7-7	TGTGCCAGCAGCTTAGGGACAGGGGGCCAAGAGACCCAGTACTTC	CASSLGTGGQETQYF
NA	TRBJ2-3	NA	TRBV7-2	TGTGCCAGCAGCCCAACCCACACAGATACGCAGTATTTT	CASSPTHTDTQYF
NA	TRBJ2-1	TRBD1	TRBV12-3/TRBV12-4	TGTGCCAGCAGACAGGGACAGTTATCCGGCAGTGAGCAGTTCTTC	CASRQGQLSGSEQFF
NA	TRBJ2-5	NA	TRBV6-5	TGTGCCAGCAGTCCTCGGGGGCGACAAGAGACCCAGTACTTC	CASSPRGRQETQYF
NA	TRBJ1-2	TRBD1	TRBV12-3/TRBV12-4	TGTGCCAGCAGTCCGCGACAGGGGGGGCATGGCTACACCTTC	CASSPRQGGHGYTF
NA	TRBJ2-1	TRBD2	TRBV5-1	TGCGCCAGCAGCTTGAGCGGGAGAAGCCCCTACAATGAGCAGTTCTTC	CASSLSGRSPYNEQFF
NA	TRBJ2-7	TRBD2	TRBV12-3/TRBV12-4	TGTGCCAGCAGCCCTACTAGCGGGAGTCCGGGAGAGCAGTACTTC	CASSPTSGSPGEQYF
NA	TRBJ2-3	NA	TRBV9	TGTGCCAGCAGCTTCCGAGGGGCGGACACAGATACGCAGTATTTT	CASSFRGADTDTQYF
NA	TRBJ2-7	TRBD2	TRBV20-1	TGCAGTGCTAGAGCCCCATCCAGCGGGAGCCCTATATTCCACGAGCAGTACTTC	CSARAPSSGSPIFHEQYF
large	TRBJ2-1	TRBD2	TRBV11-2	TGTGCCAGCAGCCCTCGCCTAGCGGGGGAGCAGTTCTTC	CASSPRLAGEQFF
NA	TRBJ2-7	NA	TRBV5-6	TGTGCCAGCAGCTTGTTTTTGTACGAGCAGTACTTC	CASSLFLYEQYF
large	TRBJ1-6	NA	TRBV7-9	TGTGCCAGCAGCTCCCCCCGCAGTAGATCACCCCTCCACTTT	CASSSPRSRSPLHF
NA	TRBJ2-5	TRBD2	TRBV5-1	TGCGCCAGCAGAACCGCCATAGCGGGGGACCAAGAGACCCAGTACTTC	CASRTAIAGDQETQYF
large	TRBJ2-3	TRBD2	TRBV12-3/TRBV12-4	TGTGCCAGCAGCCAATGGGGACTAGCGGGACAGGAGGATACGCAGTATTTT	CASSQWGLAGQEDTQYF
NA	TRBJ2-7	TRBD1	TRBV5-1	TGCGCCAGCAGGCCCGGACAGGGGTACGAGCAGTACTTC	CASRPGQGYEQYF
NA	TRBJ2-2	NA	TRBV5-1	TGCGCCAGCAGCTTGAGGGGGGCCACGGTCACCGGGGAGCTGTTTTTT	CASSLRGATVTGELFF
large	TRBJ2-1	NA	TRBV4-1	TGCGCCAGCAGCCTCGCTCGGGGGCCCACGACCAATGAGCAGTTCTTC	CASSLARGPTTNEQFF
medium-sized	TRBJ2-1	NA	TRBV2	TGTGCCAGCAGTGAATCCTGGGGGCTAGCGGCTTCCTACAATGAGCAGTTCTTC	CASSESWGLAASYNEQFF
NA	TRBJ2-1	NA	TRBV6-1	TGTGCCAGCAGTGAACTAAGGTTAGCCTACAATGAGCAGTTCTTC	CASSELRLAYNEQFF
NA	TRBJ2-5	TRBD2	TRBV3-1	TGTGCCAGCAGCCAAGATCGGACTAGCAGTCCCCGTGAGACCCAGTACTTC	CASSQDRTSSPRETQYF
large	TRBJ2-5	TRBD1	TRBV12-3/TRBV12-4	TGTGCCAGCAGTTTAGTCAGGGGGCTATCGGAGACCCAGTACTTC	CASSLVRGLSETQYF
NA	TRBJ2-1	NA	TRBV5-1	TGCGCCAGCAGCTTTGAAGGGGGCGGGGATGAGCAGTTCTTC	CASSFEGGGDEQFF
NA	TRBJ2-3	TRBD2	TRBV3-1	TGTGCCAGCAGCCCAGCGGGGGGGCCGACAGATACGCAGTATTTT	CASSPAGGPTDTQYF
NA	TRBJ1-2	TRBD1	TRBV20-1	TGCAGTGCTCAACCGGGGGACAGGGGAAGAGGCTACACCTTC	CSAQPGDRGRGYTF
NA	TRBJ1-6	NA	TRBV10-3	TGTGCCATCAGTGAGTCGGGGGGCGAGCGTTCACCCCTCCACTTT	CAISESGGERSPLHF
NA	TRBJ2-2	TRBD2	TRBV6-4	TGTGCCAGCAGTGACGGGACTAGCACCGGGGAGCTGTTTTTT	CASSDGTSTGELFF
NA	TRBJ2-5	NA	TRBV4-2	TGTGCCAGCAGCCAAGTGGGGGGCGGAGAGACCCAGTACTTC	CASSQVGGGETQYF
NA	TRBJ2-3	TRBD2	TRBV4-2	TGTGCCAGCAGCGCAAAAAGCGGGGGCACAGATACGCAGTATTTT	CASSAKSGGTDTQYF
NA	TRBJ2-3	NA	TRBV7-9	TGTGCCAGCAGCTTACTACAGGGCATGCATACGCAGTATTTT	CASSLLQGMHTQYF
NA	TRBJ2-1	NA	TRBV27	TGTGCCAGCAAGGGCGTTCGCAATGAGCAGTTCTTC	CASKGVRNEQFF
NA	TRBJ1-1	NA	TRBV18	TGTGCCAGCTCACCAGGGACGCGGGGGCGAGCTGAAGCTTTCTTT	CASSPGTRGRAEAFF
NA	TRBJ2-7	NA	TRBV5-1	TGCGCCAGCAGCTTGGCCGGGGGCGAGCAGTACTTC	CASSLAGGEQYF
few	TRBJ2-1	TRBD1	TRBV5-6	TGTGCCAGCAGCCCAGGGGGAAGCTCCTACAATGAGCAGTTCTTC	CASSPGGSSYNEQFF
NA	TRBJ2-1	NA	TRBV27	TGTGCCAGCAGTTTATCGTCGGGCTCCTACAATGAGCAGTTCTTC	CASSLSSGSYNEQFF